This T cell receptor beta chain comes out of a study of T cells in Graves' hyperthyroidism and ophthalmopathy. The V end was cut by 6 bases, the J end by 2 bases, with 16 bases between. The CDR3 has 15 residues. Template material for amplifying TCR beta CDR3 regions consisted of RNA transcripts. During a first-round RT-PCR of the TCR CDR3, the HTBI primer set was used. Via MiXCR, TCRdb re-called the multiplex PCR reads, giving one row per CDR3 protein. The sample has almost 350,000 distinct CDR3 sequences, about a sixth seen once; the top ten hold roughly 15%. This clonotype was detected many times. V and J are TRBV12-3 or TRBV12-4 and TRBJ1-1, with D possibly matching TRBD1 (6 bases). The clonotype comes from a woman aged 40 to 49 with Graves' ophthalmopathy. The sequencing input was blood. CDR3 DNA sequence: TGTGCCAGCAGATATACAGACAGGTCAAACACTGAAGCTTTCTTT. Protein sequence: CASRYTDRSNTEAFF.